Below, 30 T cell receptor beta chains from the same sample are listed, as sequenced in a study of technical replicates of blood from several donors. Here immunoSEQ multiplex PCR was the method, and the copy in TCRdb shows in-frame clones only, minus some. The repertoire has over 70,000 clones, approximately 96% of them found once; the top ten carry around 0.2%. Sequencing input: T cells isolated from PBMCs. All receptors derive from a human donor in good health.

The CDR3 loop is CAWRPLSRETQYF. The CDR3 DNA is TGTGCCTGGAGACCTCTCTCGAGGGAGACCCAGTACTTC. This chain joins TRBV30 and TRBJ2-5; D is ambiguous. The germline V gene encodes CDR1 GTSNPN and CDR2 SVGIG (reference sequence). This CDR3 is built from 13 residues. Trimming left V 3 bases short and J 5 bases short, with 13 bases between.

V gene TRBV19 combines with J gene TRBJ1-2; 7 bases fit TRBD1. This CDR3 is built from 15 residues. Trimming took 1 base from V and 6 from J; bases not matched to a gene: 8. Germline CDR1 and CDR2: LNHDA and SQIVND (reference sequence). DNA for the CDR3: TGTGCCAGTAGTATAGGATCGGGACAGCCTCATGGCTACACCTTC. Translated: CASSIGSGQPHGYTF.

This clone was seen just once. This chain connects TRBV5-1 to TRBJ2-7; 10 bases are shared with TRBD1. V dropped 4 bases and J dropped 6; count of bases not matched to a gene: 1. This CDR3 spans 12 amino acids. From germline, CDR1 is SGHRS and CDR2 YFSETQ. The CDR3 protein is CASSRDRGEQYF. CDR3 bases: TGCGCCAGCAGCAGGGACAGGGGCGAGCAGTACTTC. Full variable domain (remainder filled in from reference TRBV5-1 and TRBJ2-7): KAGVTQTPRYLIKTRGQQVTLSCSPISGHRSVSWYQQTPGQGLQFLFEYFSETQRNKGNFPGRFSGRQFSNSRSEMNVSTLELGDSALYLCASSRDRGEQYFGPGTRLTVT.

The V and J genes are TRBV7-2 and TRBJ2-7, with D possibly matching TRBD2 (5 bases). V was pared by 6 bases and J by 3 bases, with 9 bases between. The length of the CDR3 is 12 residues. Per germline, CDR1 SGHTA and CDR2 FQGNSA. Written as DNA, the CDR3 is TGTGCCAGCAGTCGAGGGCTCTACGAGCAGTACTTC. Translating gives CASSRGLYEQYF.

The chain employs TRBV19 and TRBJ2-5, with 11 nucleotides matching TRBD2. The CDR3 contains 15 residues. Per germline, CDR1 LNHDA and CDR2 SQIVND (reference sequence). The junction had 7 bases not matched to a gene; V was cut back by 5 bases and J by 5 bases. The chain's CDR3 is CASSDSGGAGETQYF. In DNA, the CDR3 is TGTGCCAGTAGTGATAGCGGGGGGGCCGGCGAGACCCAGTACTTC. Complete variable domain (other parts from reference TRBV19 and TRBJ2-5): DGGITQSPKYLFRKEGQNVTLSCEQNLNHDAMYWYRQDPGQGLRLIYYSQIVNDFQKGDIAEGYSVSREKKESFPLTVTSAQKNPTAFYLCASSDSGGAGETQYFGPGTRLLVL.

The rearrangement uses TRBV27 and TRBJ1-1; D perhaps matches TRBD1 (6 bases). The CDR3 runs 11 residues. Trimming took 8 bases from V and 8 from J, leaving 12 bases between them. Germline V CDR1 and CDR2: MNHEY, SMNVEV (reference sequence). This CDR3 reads CASWGGAEAFF. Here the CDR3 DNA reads TGTGCCAGCTGGGGGGGGGCCGAAGCTTTCTTT.

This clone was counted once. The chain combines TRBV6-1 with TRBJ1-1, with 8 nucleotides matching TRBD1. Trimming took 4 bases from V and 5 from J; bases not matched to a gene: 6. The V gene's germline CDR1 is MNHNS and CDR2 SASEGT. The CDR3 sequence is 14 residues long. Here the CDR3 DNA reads TGTGCCAGCAGTGTTTGGACAGGGCAGACTGAAGCTTTCTTT. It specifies CASSVWTGQTEAFF.

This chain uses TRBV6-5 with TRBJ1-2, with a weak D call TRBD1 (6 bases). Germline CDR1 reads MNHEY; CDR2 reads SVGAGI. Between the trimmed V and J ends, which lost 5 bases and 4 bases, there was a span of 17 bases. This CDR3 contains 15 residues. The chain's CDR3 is CASSPSGGRSYGYTF. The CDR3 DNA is TGTGCCAGCAGTCCCTCGGGGGGGCGCAGCTATGGCTACACCTTC.

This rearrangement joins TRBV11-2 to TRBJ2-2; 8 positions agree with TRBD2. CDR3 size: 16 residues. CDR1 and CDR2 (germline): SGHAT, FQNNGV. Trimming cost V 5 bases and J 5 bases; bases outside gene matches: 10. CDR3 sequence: CASSQIAGSGTGELFF. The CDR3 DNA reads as TGTGCCAGCAGCCAGATAGCGGGGTCGGGGACCGGGGAGCTGTTTTTT.

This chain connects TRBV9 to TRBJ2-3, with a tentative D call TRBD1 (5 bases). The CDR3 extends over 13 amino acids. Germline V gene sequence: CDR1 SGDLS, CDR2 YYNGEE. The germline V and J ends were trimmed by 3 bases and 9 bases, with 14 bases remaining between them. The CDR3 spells CASSEGQRMTQYF. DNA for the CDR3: TGTGCCAGCAGCGAAGGACAAAGGATGACGCAGTATTTT.

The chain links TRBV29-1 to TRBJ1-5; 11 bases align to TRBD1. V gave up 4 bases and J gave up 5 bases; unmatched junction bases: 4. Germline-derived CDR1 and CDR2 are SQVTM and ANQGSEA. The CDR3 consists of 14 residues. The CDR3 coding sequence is TGCAGCGTTGCCTGGGGACAGGGGGATCAGCCCCAGCATTTT. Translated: CSVAWGQGDQPQHF.

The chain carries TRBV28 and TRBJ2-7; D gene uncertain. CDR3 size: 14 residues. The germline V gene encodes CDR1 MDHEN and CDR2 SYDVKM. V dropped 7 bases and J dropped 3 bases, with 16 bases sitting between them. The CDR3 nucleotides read TGTGCCAGCAAGACGGTTGGGCGTTACTACGAGCAGTACTTC. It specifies CASKTVGRYYEQYF.

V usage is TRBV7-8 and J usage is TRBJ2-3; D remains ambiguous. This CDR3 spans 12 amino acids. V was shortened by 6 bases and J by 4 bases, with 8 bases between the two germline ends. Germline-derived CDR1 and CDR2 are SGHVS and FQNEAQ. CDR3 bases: TGTGCCAGCAGTCGAAGCGCAGATACGCAGTATTTT. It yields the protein CASSRSADTQYF.

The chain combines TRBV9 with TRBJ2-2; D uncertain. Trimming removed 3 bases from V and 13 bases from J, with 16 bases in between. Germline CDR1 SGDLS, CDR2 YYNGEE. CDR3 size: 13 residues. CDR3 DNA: TGTGCCAGCAGCGAAAGTACCACCGGCGGGCTGTTTTTT. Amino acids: CASSESTTGGLFF.

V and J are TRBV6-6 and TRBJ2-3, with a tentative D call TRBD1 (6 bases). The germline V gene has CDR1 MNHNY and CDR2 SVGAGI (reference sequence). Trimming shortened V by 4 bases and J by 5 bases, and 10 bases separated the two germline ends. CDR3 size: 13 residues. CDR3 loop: CASSSEGGDTQYF. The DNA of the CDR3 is TGTGCCAGCAGTTCCGAAGGGGGAGATACGCAGTATTTT.

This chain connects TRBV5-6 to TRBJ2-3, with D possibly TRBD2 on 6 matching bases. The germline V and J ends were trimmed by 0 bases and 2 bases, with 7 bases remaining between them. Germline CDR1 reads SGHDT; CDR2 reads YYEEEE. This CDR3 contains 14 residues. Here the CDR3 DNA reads TGTGCCAGCAGCTTGGGCGGGATCACAGATACGCAGTATTTT. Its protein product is CASSLGGITDTQYF.

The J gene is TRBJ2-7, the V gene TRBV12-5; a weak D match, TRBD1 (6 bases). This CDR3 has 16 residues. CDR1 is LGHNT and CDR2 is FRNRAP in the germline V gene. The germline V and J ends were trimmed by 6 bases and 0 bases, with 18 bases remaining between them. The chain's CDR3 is CASGSDRSMTSYEQYF. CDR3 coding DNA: TGTGCTAGTGGGTCCGACAGGTCTATGACCTCCTACGAGCAGTACTTC. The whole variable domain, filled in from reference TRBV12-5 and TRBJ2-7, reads DARVTQTPRHKVTEMGQEVTMRCQPILGHNTVFWYRQTMMQGLELLAYFRNRAPLDDSGMPKDRFSAEMPDATLATLKIQPSEPRDSAVYFCASGSDRSMTSYEQYFGPGTRLTVT.

CDR3 residues: CASSLYGDSGNTGELFF. The CDR3 DNA is TGTGCCAGCAGTTTATATGGGGACTCCGGGAACACCGGGGAGCTGTTTTTT. The genes are TRBV27 and TRBJ2-2, with D maybe TRBD2 (6 bases). The CDR3 runs to 17 residues. V gave up 1 base and J gave up 1 base, with 13 bases separating them. The germline V gene encodes CDR1 MNHEY and CDR2 SMNVEV (reference sequence).

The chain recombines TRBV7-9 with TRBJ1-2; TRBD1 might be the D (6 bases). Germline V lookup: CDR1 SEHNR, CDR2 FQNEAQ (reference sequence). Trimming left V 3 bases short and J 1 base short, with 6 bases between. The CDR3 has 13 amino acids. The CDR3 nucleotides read TGTGCCAGCAGCTTGGACAGTAACTATGGCTACACCTTC. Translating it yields CASSLDSNYGYTF.

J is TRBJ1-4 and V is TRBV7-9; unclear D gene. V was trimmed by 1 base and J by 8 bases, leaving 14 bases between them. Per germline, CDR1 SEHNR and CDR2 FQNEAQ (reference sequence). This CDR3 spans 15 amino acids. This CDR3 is CASSLDARRTEKLFF. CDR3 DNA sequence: TGTGCCAGCAGCTTAGACGCCAGGAGGACCGAAAAACTGTTTTTT.

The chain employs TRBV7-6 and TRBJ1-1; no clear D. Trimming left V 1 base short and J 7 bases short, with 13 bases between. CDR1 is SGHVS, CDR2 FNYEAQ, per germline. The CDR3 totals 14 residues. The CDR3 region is CASSLGLTIREAFF. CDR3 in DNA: TGTGCCAGCAGCTTAGGGCTTACAATTCGTGAAGCTTTCTTT.

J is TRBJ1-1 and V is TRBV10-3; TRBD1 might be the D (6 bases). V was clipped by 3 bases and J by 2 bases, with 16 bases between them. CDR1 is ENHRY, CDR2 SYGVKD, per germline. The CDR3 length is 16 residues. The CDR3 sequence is CAISDAQGWVNTEAFF. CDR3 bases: TGTGCCATCAGTGATGCACAGGGTTGGGTCAACACTGAAGCTTTCTTT.

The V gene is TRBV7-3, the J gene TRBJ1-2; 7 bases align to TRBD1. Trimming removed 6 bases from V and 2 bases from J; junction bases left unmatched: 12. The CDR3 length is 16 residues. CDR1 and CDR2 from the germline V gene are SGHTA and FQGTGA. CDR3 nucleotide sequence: TGTGCCAGCAGTCTCAGAGGGGGCATGGGGAACTATGGCTACACCTTC. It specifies CASSLRGGMGNYGYTF.

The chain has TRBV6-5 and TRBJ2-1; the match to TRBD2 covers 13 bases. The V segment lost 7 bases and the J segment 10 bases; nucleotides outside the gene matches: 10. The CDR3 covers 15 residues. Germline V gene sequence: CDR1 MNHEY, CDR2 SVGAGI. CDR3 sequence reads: CASTSGLAGAREQFF. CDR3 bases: TGTGCCAGCACCTCCGGACTAGCGGGGGCCCGGGAGCAGTTCTTC.

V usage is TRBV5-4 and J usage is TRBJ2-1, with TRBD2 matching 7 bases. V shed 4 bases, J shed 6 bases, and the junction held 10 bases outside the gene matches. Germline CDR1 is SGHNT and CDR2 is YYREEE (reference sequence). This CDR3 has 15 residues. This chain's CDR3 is CASSGGGARGNEQFF. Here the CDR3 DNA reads TGTGCCAGCAGCGGGGGGGGTGCAAGGGGCAATGAGCAGTTCTTC.

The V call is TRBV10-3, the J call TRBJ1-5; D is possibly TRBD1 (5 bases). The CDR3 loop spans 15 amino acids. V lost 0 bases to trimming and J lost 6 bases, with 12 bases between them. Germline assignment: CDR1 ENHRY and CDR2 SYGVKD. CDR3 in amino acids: CAISESRGSGQPQHF. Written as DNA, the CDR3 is TGTGCCATCAGTGAGTCTAGGGGATCGGGTCAGCCCCAGCATTTT.

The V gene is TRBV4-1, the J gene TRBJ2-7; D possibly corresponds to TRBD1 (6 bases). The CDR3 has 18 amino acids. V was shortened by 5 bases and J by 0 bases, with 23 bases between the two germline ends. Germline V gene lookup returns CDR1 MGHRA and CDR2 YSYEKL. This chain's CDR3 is CASSLSSRDIRPSYEQYF. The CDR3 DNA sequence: TGCGCCAGCAGCTTGTCCTCCCGGGACATCAGACCCTCCTACGAGCAGTACTTC.

CDR3 protein: CASSQAAGGNNEQFF. CDR3 nucleotides: TGCGCCAGCAGCCAAGCAGCGGGTGGTAACAATGAGCAGTTCTTC. This sequence joins TRBV4-1 and TRBJ2-1, with TRBD2 as a possible D gene (6 bases). The length of the CDR3 is 15 residues. CDR1 and CDR2 from the germline V gene are MGHRA and YSYEKL. The germline V and J ends were trimmed by 1 base and 5 bases, with 12 bases remaining between them.

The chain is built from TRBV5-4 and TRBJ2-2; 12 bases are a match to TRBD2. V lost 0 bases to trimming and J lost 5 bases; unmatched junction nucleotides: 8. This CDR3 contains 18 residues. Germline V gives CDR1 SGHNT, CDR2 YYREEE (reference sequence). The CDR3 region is CASSLAPSGGAGTGELFF. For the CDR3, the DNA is TGTGCCAGCAGCTTGGCCCCTAGCGGGGGGGCGGGTACCGGGGAGCTGTTTTTT.

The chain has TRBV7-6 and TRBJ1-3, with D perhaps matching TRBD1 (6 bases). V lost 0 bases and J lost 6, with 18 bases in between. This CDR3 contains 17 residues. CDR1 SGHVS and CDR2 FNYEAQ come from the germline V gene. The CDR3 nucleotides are TGTGCCAGCAGCTTAGCCCTTACGCGACAGGAGGCAAACACCATATATTTT. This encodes CASSLALTRQEANTIYF.